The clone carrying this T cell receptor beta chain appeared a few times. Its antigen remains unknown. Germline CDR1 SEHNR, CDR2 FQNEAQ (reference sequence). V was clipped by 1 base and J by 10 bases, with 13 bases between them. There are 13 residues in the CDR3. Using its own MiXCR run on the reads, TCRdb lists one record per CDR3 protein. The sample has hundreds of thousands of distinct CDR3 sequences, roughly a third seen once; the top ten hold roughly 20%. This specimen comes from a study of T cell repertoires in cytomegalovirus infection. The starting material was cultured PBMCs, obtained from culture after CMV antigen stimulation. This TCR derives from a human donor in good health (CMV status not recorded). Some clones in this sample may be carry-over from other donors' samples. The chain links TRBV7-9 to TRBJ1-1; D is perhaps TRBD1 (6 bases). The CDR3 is CASSLESRGRAFF. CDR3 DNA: TGTGCCAGCAGCTTAGAGTCTCGGGGGCGAGCTTTCTTT.